These T cell receptor beta chains were read from a single sample in a study of radiation and T cells in renal cell carcinoma. Only in-frame clones appear in the TCRdb table, and some are missing; sequencing was by immunoSEQ multiplex PCR. The sample consists of about 90,000 clones, around four fifths of them appearing once. The sample in question was blood, obtained from a patient whose treatment included radiotherapy and nephrectomy. Receptor source: a man aged 45-60 years with renal cell carcinoma. Both conserved end residues are trimmed from each CDR3. Each record gives: V gene, clone size, J gene, CDR3 protein. Size is omitted from some rows. Given values are once, few, many or a class for expanded clones.

V: TRBV11-2; size: -; J: TRBJ2-3; CDR3: ASSRGVGASGRHTDTQY
V: TRBV19; size: -; J: TRBJ1-1; CDR3: ASSLFGVTVEAF
V: TRBV6-5; size: once; J: TRBJ1-1; CDR3: ASRPHRNTEAF
V: TRBV7-9; size: -; J: TRBJ2-4; CDR3: ASSLGGLTKNIQY
V: TRBV15; size: -; J: TRBJ1-1; CDR3: ATSRVGNTEAF
V: TRBV6-5; size: -; J: TRBJ2-7; CDR3: ASKGGTGGIYEQY
V: TRBV28; size: -; J: TRBJ2-3; CDR3: ASRESGTDTQY
V: TRBV6-6; size: -; J: TRBJ2-7; CDR3: ASSPQITYEQY
V: TRBV1; size: -; J: TRBJ2-3; CDR3: TSSHGDSIRFRKY
V: TRBV25-1; size: -; J: TRBJ2-2; CDR3: ARKTEVYTGELF
V: TRBV6-5; size: -; J: TRBJ2-7; CDR3: ASSTQGGPYEQY
V: TRBV6-1; size: -; J: TRBJ1-4; CDR3: ASSVNRDRPEKLF
V: TRBV27; size: -; J: TRBJ2-7; CDR3: ASSSGTGGFYEQY
V: TRBV18; size: -; J: TRBJ2-3; CDR3: ASSPSDSTDTQY
V: TRBV4-3; size: -; J: TRBJ1-2; CDR3: ASSPGQGHYGYT
V: TRBV7-8; size: -; J: TRBJ2-1; CDR3: ASSLWQGAYNEQF
V: TRBV10-3; size: -; J: TRBJ2-7; CDR3: AISESTAREPTYEQY
V: TRBV19; size: -; J: TRBJ2-7; CDR3: ASSIDGTLSSYEQY
V: TRBV28; size: -; J: TRBJ2-2; CDR3: ASSLWSTGGAGTGELF
V: TRBV29-1; size: -; J: TRBJ2-3; CDR3: SVTGVGSLSTDTQY
V: TRBV13; size: few; J: TRBJ2-5; CDR3: ARPSGRAETQY
V: TRBV29-1; size: once; J: TRBJ2-3; CDR3: SVTGGGYTDTQY
V: TRBV5-4; size: once; J: TRBJ1-2; CDR3: ASTEGTNYGYT
V: TRBV4-3; size: once; J: TRBJ2-3; CDR3: ASSRERDHTDTQY
V: TRBV10-3; size: -; J: -; CDR3: AISDGRYEQY
V: TRBV10-3; size: -; J: TRBJ1-3; CDR3: AAHAFPGNTIY
V: TRBV2; size: -; J: TRBJ2-1; CDR3: ASSLGRGDSYNEQF
V: TRBV30; size: few; J: TRBJ1-2; CDR3: AWGPGQNYGYT
V: TRBV6-5; size: -; J: TRBJ2-1; CDR3: ASSVDYGSYNEQF
V: TRBV30; size: -; J: TRBJ2-7; CDR3: AWRTGTYEQY
V: TRBV10-1; size: -; J: TRBJ2-1; CDR3: ASGWAGAIYNEQF
V: TRBV10-3; size: -; J: TRBJ2-3; CDR3: AISGQDGTSATDTQY
V: TRBV19; size: -; J: TRBJ1-5; CDR3: ASRGTPGQPQH
V: TRBV7-3; size: -; J: TRBJ2-1; CDR3: ASSPPRVDEQF
V: TRBV2; size: -; J: TRBJ2-5; CDR3: ASGPGDQETQY
V: TRBV6-5; size: -; J: TRBJ1-5; CDR3: ASRGSYRVDQPQH
V: TRBV5-1; size: -; J: TRBJ2-1; CDR3: ASSATSGKYNEQF
V: TRBV6-1; size: few; J: TRBJ2-2; CDR3: ATTPTERRTGELF
V: TRBV9; size: medium-sized; J: TRBJ1-2; CDR3: ASSVGRGLGGYT
V: TRBV9; size: once; J: TRBJ2-1; CDR3: ASSVSREVSSYNEQF
V: TRBV6-5; size: once; J: TRBJ2-3; CDR3: ASSFKEGGTDTQY
V: TRBV19; size: -; J: TRBJ1-5; CDR3: ASSSTKDSNQPQH
V: TRBV18; size: few; J: TRBJ2-7; CDR3: ASSPPGGEIYEQY
V: TRBV29-1; size: -; J: TRBJ2-7; CDR3: SVASGSYYEQY
V: TRBV6-1; size: -; J: TRBJ1-3; CDR3: ASSGYGNTIY
V: TRBV11-2; size: -; J: TRBJ2-7; CDR3: ASRDLVGGYEQY
V: TRBV28; size: -; J: TRBJ2-7; CDR3: ASSLFVGWGHNSYEQY
V: TRBV11-2; size: once; J: TRBJ1-5; CDR3: ASSSQGGQPQH